This T cell receptor beta chain was observed in a study of neoadjuvant anti-PD-1 for oral cavity cancer (dated by TCRdb to the early 2020s). Describing the broader study: Three to four biweekly doses of nivolumab at 3 mg/kg were mostly administered to patients before curative-intent surgical resection. Responders were defined as patients with complete response, partial response or stable disease by RECIST 1.1; non-responders were defined as patients with progression. Patients without progression received a fourth nivolumab dose around day 43 and underwent definitive surgical resection on days 50-56. The parent correlative cohort had about a dozen patients and a response rate of 33%.

For survey sequencing, tumor libraries mostly used 4.8 ug of input genomic DNA, with two replicates for each sample. The immunoSEQ hsTCRbeta kit was used to prepare TCRbeta libraries according to the manufacturer's instructions. The finished libraries were brought together in one pool at approximately 3 nM, which was then read using an Illumina NovaSeq 6000 S4 flow cell. The paper's processing steps were these. Raw data preprocessing and quality control were performed with the immunoSEQ Analyzer. The analysis was restricted to productive rearrangements, with each unique CDR3 amino acid sequence defining a clonotype. Repertoire clonality was estimated as the Gini-Simpson index, which was calculated using the R package tcR. Student's t test was used to compare Gini indices, and Pearson correlation was used to assess associations with tumor size change. Imported from immuneACCESS, the table was reduced by TCRdb to in-frame sequences with V and J called. These copies leave out some clones; in studies compared against another copy, an unresolved V gene accounts for under half, and the cause of the remainder is not known. Clone size and V and J calls were adopted from that table, with D and trimming inferred from the DNA. For this sample there are 6,000 to 7,500 clones; less than 50% appear just once. The biggest ten clones account for 26% of the sample.

Beyond this particular receptor, the publication reports: Higher pretreatment blood Treg/Th17 ratios correlated with higher pretreatment blood TCRbeta clonality and lower post-treatment tumor TCRbeta clonality. Larger post-treatment sizes of preexisting intratumoral clones correlated with greater tumor shrinkage, suggesting expansion of preexisting clones contributed to response. Only a few patients per response group were included in the TCR analyses, and larger cohorts for validation were called for by the authors.

The CDR3 sequence holds 13 residues, the cysteine and phenylalanine included. CDR3 DNA is the only sequence kept; it has 39 bases, read in frame from the first base. CDR1 is given as MNHNS and CDR2 as SASEGT, both from the germline V gene. The junction shows trimming of 1 base on V and 6 bases on J, plus 9 bases between the germline ends. In the case of this clone: This receptor's antigen is unknown. Per-base quality was not reported, and no clone a single base away is much larger than it.

Interpreted using the paper, the time point label stands for: before neoadjuvant nivolumab. Patients had been newly diagnosed with stage II-IVA oral cavity squamous cell carcinoma, and no prior systemic or radiation treatment had been given to the patients. The cohort was composed of patients with HPV-negative, locally advanced oral cavity squamous cell carcinoma. Samples came from a longitudinal correlative study of a single-arm phase II trial of neoadjuvant nivolumab in oral cavity squamous cell carcinoma. Subject-matched pre- and post-treatment PBMCs and tumors from three responders and three non-responders underwent genomic DNA-based TCRbeta sequencing. The Maxwell RSC DNA from Tissue kit was used to isolate genomic DNA from tumor tissue.

The sequence came from a person aged 40 to 85 with oral cavity squamous cell carcinoma. Sequences were derived from tumor tissue, sampled before nivolumab (anti-PD-1) treatment. Rearrangement joined TRBV6-1 to TRBJ1-1; the D gene is not confidently resolved. The nucleotides read TGTGCCAGCAGTGAAGGGAGGTTCGCTGAAGCTTTCTTT. It translates as CASSEGRFAEAFF.